The clone carrying this T cell receptor beta chain was picked up many times. The record originates from a study of molecular identifiers for immune sequencing clone quantification. TCRdb reprocessed the PCR reads with MiXCR, giving one entry per CDR3 protein. The sample has about 640,000 distinct CDR3 sequences, 15% to 20% seen once. J lost 0 bases, V lost 0 bases, and 5 bases had no gene match. This CDR3 has 17 amino acids. CDR1 and CDR2 (germline): SGDLS, YYNGEE. Sorted cells numbering roughly 18,000 to 1,000,000, with 10%, 30% or 50% RNA, yielded the naive CD8 libraries. The authors sorted naive CD8 T cells as CD8+CD4-CCR7+CD45RA+.

The TCR was taken from a human donor in good health. Some libraries in this study had Jurkat cell RNA spiked in. The genes are TRBV9 and TRBJ2-4, with 8 positions matching TRBD2. The sample taken for sequencing was naive CD8+ T cells from blood, with Jurkat cell RNA spiked in. Documented subset: FACS-sorted CD8+CD4-CCR7+CD45RA+ naive T cells. This CDR3 reads CASSVDGGGLAKNIQYF. The CDR3 nucleotides are TGTGCCAGCAGCGTAGACGGGGGGGGACTAGCCAAAAACATTCAGTACTTC.